This T cell receptor beta chain was identified in a study of CD8 T cells in ankylosing spondylitis. General study results and limits: Earlier authors reported some of these motif variants in reactive arthritis synovial fluid and blood. Clones linked to the disease showed a CD8+ phenotype. They occurred at relatively low frequencies in peripheral blood. Enrichment of disease-linked clones was reportedly significant in matched ankylosing spondylitis synovial fluid. Ankylosing spondylitis blood appeared to carry a characteristic TCR beta motif of several highly homologous variants.

For TCR beta, libraries came from quantitative 5'-RACE with molecular barcodes. TCRdb fed the 5' RACE reads into MiXCR, producing one record per CDR3 protein. This table has about 800,000 distinct CDR3 sequences, about 12% appearing once. In this sample, this clonotype turned up a few times. The antigen remains unidentified. The J segment lost 2 bases and the V segment lost 6 bases, leaving 9 bases of the junction unmatched. The CDR3 is made up of 16 amino acids. The receptor's source is a male donor with ankylosing spondylitis. This rearrangement joins TRBV12-3 or TRBV12-4 to TRBJ2-2; 7 bases line up with TRBD2. The sample consisted of blood, either unsorted or a sorted T cell fraction (not recorded which). The CDR3 here is CASRALGGLNTGELFF. The CDR3 DNA sequence: TGTGCCAGCAGAGCCCTCGGGGGACTAAACACCGGGGAGCTGTTTTTT.